The entry that follows covers one TCR beta chain sequence. Profiled with immunoSEQ multiplex PCR; TCRdb holds only in-frame clones, not every one. Of about 190,000 clones in the sample, about 91% were seen once. This sample was included in a study of blood T cell repertoires in COVID-19. About the study: Samples taken during acute and convalescent COVID-19 were collected in the United States, Italy and Spain. T cells, B-cell-depleted T cells, or PBMCs provided the cDNA or gDNA that served as material.

The CDR3 extends over 13 amino acids. CDR1 SEHNR and CDR2 FQNEAQ come from the germline V gene (reference sequence). V lost 3 bases to trimming and J lost 8 bases, with 13 bases between them. The sequenced sample consisted of peripheral blood. This sequence joins TRBV7-9 and TRBJ1-2, with TRBD1 as a possible D gene (5 bases). This receptor was identified in a woman aged 25 to 39 with acute or convalescent COVID-19. CDR3: CASSFRDIRGYTF. Written as DNA, the CDR3 is TGTGCCAGCAGCTTCAGGGATATACGGGGCTACACCTTC.